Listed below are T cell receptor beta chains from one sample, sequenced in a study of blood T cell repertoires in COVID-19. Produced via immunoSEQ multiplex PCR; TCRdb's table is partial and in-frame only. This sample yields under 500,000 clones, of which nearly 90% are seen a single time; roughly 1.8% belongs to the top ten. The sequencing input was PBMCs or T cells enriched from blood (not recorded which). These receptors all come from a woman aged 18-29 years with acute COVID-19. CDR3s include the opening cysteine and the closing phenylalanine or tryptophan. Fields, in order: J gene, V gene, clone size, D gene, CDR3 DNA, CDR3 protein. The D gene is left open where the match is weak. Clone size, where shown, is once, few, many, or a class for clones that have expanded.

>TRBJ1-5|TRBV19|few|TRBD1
TGTGCCAGTATCGGGGACAGGGCTAGCAATCAGCCCCAGCATTTT
CASIGDRASNQPQHF
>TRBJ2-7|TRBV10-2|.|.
TGCGCCAGCAGTGGGGGGCGGAACTACGAGCAGTACTTC
CASSGGRNYEQYF
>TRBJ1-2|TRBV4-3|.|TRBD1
TGCGCCAGCAGCCACCGTTCGACAGGGCCGAATTGGAACTATGGCTACACCTTC
CASSHRSTGPNWNYGYTF
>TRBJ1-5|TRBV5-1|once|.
TGCGCCAGCAGCTTGGATCTAGCGGGTAGGGGTAGGAAGCCCCAGCATTTT
CASSLDLAGRGRKPQHF
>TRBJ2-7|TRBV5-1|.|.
TGCGCCAGCAGCTTGGACAGAAGCTACGAGCAGTACTTC
CASSLDRSYEQYF
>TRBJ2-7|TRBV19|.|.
TGTGCCAGTAGTATAGATCGGTGGTACGAGCAGTACTTC
CASSIDRWYEQYF
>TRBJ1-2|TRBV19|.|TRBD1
TGTGCCAGCACTCCGGAGGACAGGGACGGCTACACCTTC
CASTPEDRDGYTF
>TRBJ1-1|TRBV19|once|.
TGTGCCAGTAGTAGAGCAGGGATTGGTGTGAACACTGAAGCTTTCTTT
CASSRAGIGVNTEAFF
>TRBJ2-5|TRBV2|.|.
TGTGCCAGCAAATCCTTTTCAGGGCTACAAGAGACCCAGTACTTC
CASKSFSGLQETQYF
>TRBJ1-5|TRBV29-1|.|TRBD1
TGCAGCGTTGTAGTACAGGGGGATCAGCCCCAGCATTTT
CSVVVQGDQPQHF
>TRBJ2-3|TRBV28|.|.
TGTGCCAGCCGACTGGTTAGCACAGATACGCAGTATTTT
CASRLVSTDTQYF
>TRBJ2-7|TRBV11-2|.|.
TGTGCCAGCAGCTTAACAGACCTATCCTCCTACGAGCAGTACTTC
CASSLTDLSSYEQYF
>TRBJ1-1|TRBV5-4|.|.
TGTGCCAGCAGCTTGGATAGGGACACCCTGAACACTGAAGCTTTCTTT
CASSLDRDTLNTEAFF
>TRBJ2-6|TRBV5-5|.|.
TGTGCCAGCAGCGTAGACTCTGGGGCCAACGTCCTGACTTTC
CASSVDSGANVLTF
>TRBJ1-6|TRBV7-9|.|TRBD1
TGTGCCAGCAGCGACGGACAGGGGTCTTCACCCCTCCACTTT
CASSDGQGSSPLHF
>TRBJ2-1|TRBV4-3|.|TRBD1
TGCGCCAGCAGCCAAGTACCCGGACAGGGGGCAAATGAGCAGTTCTTC
CASSQVPGQGANEQFF
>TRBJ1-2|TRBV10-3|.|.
TGTGCCATCAGTGAGCTCGTAGGGACACCTTATGGCTACACCTTC
CAISELVGTPYGYTF
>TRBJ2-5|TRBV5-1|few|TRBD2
TGCGCCAGCAGCTTGGGACCAGCGGGAGACCAAGAGACCCAGTACTTC
CASSLGPAGDQETQYF
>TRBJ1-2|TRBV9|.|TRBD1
TGTGCCAGCAGCCCTATCCGGGACAGCGCTCTCGGGGGCTACACCTTC
CASSPIRDSALGGYTF
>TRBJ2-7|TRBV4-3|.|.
TGCGCCAGCAGCCAAGGCGCGGGGTTCGAGCAGTACTTC
CASSQGAGFEQYF
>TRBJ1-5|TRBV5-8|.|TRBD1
TGTGCCAGCAGCTTAGACCGGGACAGGGTGAATCAGCCCCAGCATTTT
CASSLDRDRVNQPQHF
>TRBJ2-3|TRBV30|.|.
TGTGCCTGGAGCTCCCAAAGCGCTGGTACGCAGTATTTT
CAWSSQSAGTQYF
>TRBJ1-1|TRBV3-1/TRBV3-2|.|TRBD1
TGTGCCAGCAGTCCATCCGGGACAGAGAACACTGAAGCTTTCTTT
CASSPSGTENTEAFF
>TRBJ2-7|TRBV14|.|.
TGTGCCAGCAGCCGGATAGGAGGGTCCTACGAGCAGTACTTC
CASSRIGGSYEQYF
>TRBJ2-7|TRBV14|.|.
TGTGCCAGCAGCCAAATAGGGCGGGTCAGAGTGGACGAGCAGTACTTC
CASSQIGRVRVDEQYF
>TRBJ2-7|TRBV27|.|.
TGTGCCAGCAGTTTCGTCCGGCAGGGTCTGTACGAGCAGTACTTC
CASSFVRQGLYEQYF
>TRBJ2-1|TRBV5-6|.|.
TGTGCCAGCAGCGTCGTCACGAGATCCTACAATGAGCAGTTCTTC
CASSVVTRSYNEQFF
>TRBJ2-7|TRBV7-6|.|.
TGTGCCAGCAGCTTAGTAGCCGGACAGAAAGATCCCTACGAGCAGTACTTC
CASSLVAGQKDPYEQYF
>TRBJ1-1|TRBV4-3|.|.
TGCGCCAGCAGCCATTCCGAAGGGGAACATGACACTGAAGCTTTCTTT
CASSHSEGEHDTEAFF
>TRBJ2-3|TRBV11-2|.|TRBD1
TGTGCCAGCAGCCTCCAACAGGGGGGCTGGACAGATACGCAGTATTTT
CASSLQQGGWTDTQYF
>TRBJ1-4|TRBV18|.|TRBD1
TGTGCCAGCTCACCACGGGACAGCCTTAATGAAAAACTGTTTTTT
CASSPRDSLNEKLFF
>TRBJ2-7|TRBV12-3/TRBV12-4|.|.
TGTGCCAGCAGTGTCGCGGGGGCACCAGGGCAGTACTTC
CASSVAGAPGQYF
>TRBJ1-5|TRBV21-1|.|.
TGTGCCAGCAGCATGGTTAGTACGGGTCAGCCCCAGCATTTT
CASSMVSTGQPQHF
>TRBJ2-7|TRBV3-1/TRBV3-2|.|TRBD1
TGTGCCAGCAGCCAAAAGACAGGGGTATGGGTGAGTGAGCAGTACTTC
CASSQKTGVWVSEQYF
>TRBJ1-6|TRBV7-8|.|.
TGTGCCAGCAGCTCCCGGGAGGTACCCTATAATTCACCCCTCCACTTT
CASSSREVPYNSPLHF
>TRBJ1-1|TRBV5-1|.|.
TGCGCCAGCAGGATGGGCCCGAACACTGAAGCTTTCTTT
CASRMGPNTEAFF
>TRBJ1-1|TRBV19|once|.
TGTGCCAGTAATCCTAGCCGGGACACTGAAGCTTTCTTT
CASNPSRDTEAFF
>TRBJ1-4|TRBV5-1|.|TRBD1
TGCGCCAGCAGCAGCTGGACAGGGGATAATGAAAAACTGTTTTTT
CASSSWTGDNEKLFF
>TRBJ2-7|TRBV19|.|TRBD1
TGTGCTAGTAGTGGGACAGGGTGGCGCGAGCAGTACTTC
CASSGTGWREQYF